This T cell receptor beta chain originates from a study of T cell clones after liver transplantation. In the study overall: At least one year of complete immunosuppression withdrawal without enzymes over twice normal defined tolerance. Blood was drawn pre-transplant, before withdrawal, and after full or failed withdrawal.

Here immunoSEQ multiplex PCR was the method, and the copy in TCRdb shows in-frame clones only, minus some. The sample lists tens of thousands of clones, 80% seen once, with approximately 0.8% in the top ten. The CDR3 consists of 15 residues. V was pared by 8 bases and J by 7 bases, with 14 bases of the junction left unmatched. Germline V gene data show CDR1 as LNHDA and CDR2 as SQIVND (reference sequence). The chain uses TRBV19 and TRBJ2-7, with 10 bases that match TRBD1. The material sequenced was CD4+ T cells from blood, taken 12 months after liver transplant. This clonotype was obtained from a human patient who received a liver transplant. Some T cells may be transferred from the graft donor. The CDR3 DNA reads TGTGCCAGTCCCCAGGGACAGGGGCCGCCGGGGGAGCAGTACTTC. Residues: CASPQGQGPPGEQYF.